The 27 T cell receptor beta chains listed next were all sequenced from one sample in a study of blood T cell repertoires in COVID-19. This table comes from immunoSEQ multiplex PCR, and its TCRdb copy is limited to in-frame clones, with some not included. The sample yields about 280,000 clones, less than 85% seen once. Material: PBMCs or T cells enriched from blood (not recorded which). These receptors were collected from a woman between 50 and 59 years old who had recovered from COVID-19.

J is TRBJ2-2 and V is TRBV5-1; D is unresolved. Trimming removed 0 bases from V and 2 bases from J, with 5 bases in between. The germline gives CDR1 SGHRS, CDR2 YFSETQ. The CDR3 totals 14 residues. The DNA for the CDR3 is TGCGCCAGCAGCTTGGGAGGAAACACCGGGGAGCTGTTTTTT. It yields the protein CASSLGGNTGELFF.

This clone was counted at least ten times. The chain employs TRBV7-9 and TRBJ2-7, with 9 bases matching TRBD1. Germline-derived CDR1 and CDR2 are SEHNR and FQNEAQ (reference sequence). Trimming removed 6 bases from V and 3 bases from J; junction bases left unmatched: 9. This CDR3 comprises 15 residues. Here the CDR3 reads CASSRRQGGLYEQYF. CDR3 coding DNA: TGTGCCAGCAGTCGCAGACAGGGGGGCCTCTACGAGCAGTACTTC.

This chain connects TRBV3-1 (or the pseudogene TRBV3-2) to TRBJ2-1, with 10 bases fitting TRBD1. Germline V CDR1 and CDR2: LGHDT, YNNKEL (reference sequence). The V segment lost 0 bases and the J segment 8 bases; nucleotides outside the gene matches: 7. This CDR3 region has 16 residues. Here the CDR3 reads CASSQEGQGNVYEQFF. CDR3 coding DNA: TGTGCCAGCAGCCAAGAGGGACAGGGGAATGTCTATGAGCAGTTCTTC.

The chain joins TRBV11-2 to TRBJ1-2; unclear D gene. Trimming took 1 base from V and 7 from J, leaving 7 bases between them. The CDR3 has 12 residues. Germline assignment: CDR1 SGHAT and CDR2 FQNNGV. In DNA, the CDR3 is TGTGCCAGCAGCTTAGTCAGTCGTGGCTACACCTTC. This codes for CASSLVSRGYTF.

Details on this clone: One junction end does not reproduce the germline sequence, and a read error may be involved. J is TRBJ2-1 and V is TRBV7-9; 10 nucleotides align to TRBD2. CDR1 is SEHNR, CDR2 FQNEAQ, per germline (reference sequence). CDR3 length: 15 residues. The CDR3 sequence: CASSLAGASYNEQFF. CDR3 DNA: TGTGCCAGCAGCCTAGCGGGAGCCTCCTACAATGAGCAGTTCTTC.

The chain is built from TRBV7-8 and TRBJ1-5; D is unresolved. Germline values: CDR1 SGHVS, CDR2 FQNEAQ. The CDR3 is 12 residues long. With 4 bases removed from V and 6 bases from J, the gap between germline ends came to 7 bases. The CDR3 DNA is TGTGCCAGCAGCTCTTCTCCTCAGCCCCAGCATTTT. Its protein is CASSSSPQPQHF.

This clone has a single count. The chain recombines TRBV28 with TRBJ1-6; D is perhaps TRBD1 (5 bases). This CDR3 comprises 15 residues. Germline loops: CDR1 MDHEN, CDR2 SYDVKM. With 3 bases removed from V and 9 bases from J, the gap between germline ends came to 15 bases. CDR3 region: CASSFFRQGSSPLHF. The CDR3 bases are TGTGCCAGCAGTTTTTTTCGCCAGGGAAGTTCACCCCTCCACTTT.

V is TRBV5-1 and J is TRBJ1-4, with D unresolved. Trimming left V 0 bases short and J 8 bases short, with 11 bases between. The germline V gene has CDR1 SGHRS and CDR2 YFSETQ. This CDR3 comprises 14 residues. The CDR3 loop is CASSLGGGREKLFF. CDR3 coding DNA: TGCGCCAGCAGCTTGGGCGGAGGGAGGGAAAAACTGTTTTTT.

The chain is built from TRBV7-2 and TRBJ2-7; TRBD2 might be the D (6 bases). Germline V CDR1 and CDR2: SGHTA, FQGNSA. Deletions cut 1 base from V and 1 base from J, with 8 bases between. The CDR3 covers 14 residues. The CDR3: CASSLDGGSYEQYF. In DNA form, the CDR3 reads TGTGCCAGCAGCTTAGACGGGGGATCCTACGAGCAGTACTTC.

The rearrangement uses TRBV30 and TRBJ2-5; D is perhaps TRBD1 (8 bases). Germline CDR1 and CDR2: GTSNPN and SVGIG (reference sequence). The CDR3 consists of 15 residues. Trimming shortened V by 7 bases and J by 4 bases, and 22 bases separated the two germline ends. DNA of the CDR3: TGTGCCTCCGCGGAGACAGGGGAGGGAACAGAGACCCAGTACTTC. Its protein is CASAETGEGTETQYF.

J is TRBJ1-6 and V is TRBV6-5; D is unresolved. V lost 8 bases, J lost 0 bases, and 5 bases lay in between. The CDR3 is made up of 13 amino acids. Germline V CDR1 and CDR2: MNHEY, SVGAGI. CDR3 nucleotide sequence: TGTGCCAGCTTGAGCTCCTATAATTCACCCCTCCACTTT. It codes for CASLSSYNSPLHF.

The CDR3 loop is CASSEWGSTSTGELFF. The CDR3 DNA is TGTGCCAGCAGTGAATGGGGTAGCACTAGCACCGGGGAGCTGTTTTTT. This chain joins TRBV2 and TRBJ2-2; weak D call: TRBD2 (5 bases). V was clipped by 2 bases and J by 4 bases, with 14 bases between them. The V gene's germline CDR1 is SNHLY and CDR2 FYNNEI. This CDR3 has 16 residues.

The CDR3 reads CASSLAGDLAEKLFF. As DNA, the CDR3 is TGTGCCAGCAGCTTAGCAGGCGATCTGGCTGAAAAACTGTTTTTT. This chain connects TRBV11-2 to TRBJ1-4; D gene ambiguous. The CDR3 is made up of 15 amino acids. Per the germline V gene, CDR1 is SGHAT and CDR2 is FQNNGV. V lost 1 base and J 7 bases, leaving 13 bases between the germline ends.

The rearrangement links TRBV4-1 to TRBJ1-1, with 7 nucleotides matching TRBD1. The CDR3 contains 15 residues. The V gene's germline CDR1 is MGHRA and CDR2 YSYEKL. V lost 4 bases to trimming and J lost 1 base; unmatched junction nucleotides: 6. The CDR3, as DNA: TGCGCCAGCAGCCCCGCCGACAGGGAGAACACTGAAGCTTTCTTT. Encoded protein: CASSPADRENTEAFF.

This clone was observed a handful of times. The V gene is TRBV6-2 or TRBV6-3, the J gene TRBJ2-2; 11 bases line up with TRBD2. V was clipped by 4 bases and J by 5 bases; unmatched bases: 3. Germline CDR1 reads MNHEY; CDR2 reads SVGEGT. The CDR3 covers 15 residues. The CDR3 nucleotides are TGTGCCAGCAGTTTTCTAGCGGGGGGTACCGGGGAGCTGTTTTTT. Translation: CASSFLAGGTGELFF.

The count of this clone is one. This chain connects TRBV19 to TRBJ1-5; D not resolved. The CDR3 runs 14 residues. V was pared by 5 bases and J by 7 bases, with 15 bases between. Germline CDR1 LNHDA, CDR2 SQIVND (reference sequence). This CDR3 reads CASSHPSGGQPQHF. For the CDR3, the DNA is TGTGCCAGTAGTCATCCCAGTGGAGGACAGCCCCAGCATTTT.

This chain joins TRBV18 and TRBJ2-3; 13 bases fit TRBD2. Germline CDR1 and CDR2: KGHSH and LQKENI. The CDR3 consists of 17 residues. Trimming took 5 bases from V and 8 from J; bases not matched to a gene: 13. Here the CDR3 DNA reads TGTGCCAGCTCAAAAATCGGGACTAGCGGGACCCCAGGTACGCAGTATTTT. Its translation: CASSKIGTSGTPGTQYF.

V is TRBV6-5 and J is TRBJ1-6; tentatively, D is TRBD1 (6 bases). Trimming cost V 8 bases and J 8 bases, with 16 bases left between them. The CDR3 totals 14 residues. Germline loops: CDR1 MNHEY, CDR2 SVGAGI. CDR3 nucleotides: TGTGCCAGCGGCGGGGGCAGGGACTATTCACCCCTCCACTTT. Amino acid sequence: CASGGGRDYSPLHF.

The rearrangement links TRBV11-2 to TRBJ2-5; D is possibly TRBD1 (6 bases). CDR1 and CDR2 (germline): SGHAT, FQNNGV. This CDR3 has 14 residues. Trimming stripped 5 bases from V and 7 bases from J, with 17 bases between. CDR3 sequence (DNA): TGTGCCAGCAGCCCGGGACAAAGTGAAGGGACCCAGTACTTC. This encodes CASSPGQSEGTQYF. Complete variable domain (other parts from reference TRBV11-2 and TRBJ2-5): EAGVAQSPRYKIIEKRQSVAFWCNPISGHATLYWYQQILGQGPKLLIQFQNNGVVDDSQLPKDRFSAERLKGVDSTLKIQPAKLEDSAVYLCASSPGQSEGTQYFGPGTRLLVL.

The chain recombines TRBV5-1 with TRBJ2-5, with TRBD1 matching 8 bases. Germline CDR1 SGHRS, CDR2 YFSETQ. The CDR3 has 16 residues. The trim removed 2 bases at V and 1 base at J, leaving 7 bases unmatched. The CDR3 spells CASSFSAGTGQETQYF. CDR3 sequence (DNA): TGCGCCAGCAGCTTTTCAGCCGGGACAGGCCAAGAGACCCAGTACTTC.

This chain links TRBV28 with TRBJ2-6; no clear D gene. V lost 3 bases and J lost 0, with 12 bases in between. Germline loops: CDR1 MDHEN, CDR2 SYDVKM. The CDR3 is 17 residues long. CDR3 loop: CASSLVGLTSGANVLTF. CDR3 nucleotides: TGTGCCAGCAGTTTGGTGGGCCTGACCTCTGGGGCCAACGTCCTGACTTTC.

The chain links TRBV4-2 to TRBJ2-7, with 13 nucleotides matching TRBD2. CDR1 and CDR2 from the germline V gene are LGHNA and YNFKEQ. The junction had 10 bases not matched to a gene; V was cut back by 4 bases and J by 4 bases. The CDR3 spans 17 residues. This CDR3 is CASSPGLAGVNPYEQYF. CDR3 in DNA: TGTGCCAGCAGCCCCGGACTAGCGGGAGTCAATCCGTACGAGCAGTACTTC.

This chain joins TRBV4-3 and TRBJ2-2; TRBD2 matches at 7 bases. Germline CDR1 is LGHNA and CDR2 is YSLEER. J gave up 5 bases and V 0 bases, and 12 bases lay outside the gene matches. The CDR3 spans 18 residues. CDR3 nucleotides: TGCGCCAGCAGCCAAGATCTAGGGGAGGGCCGGGGTACCGGGGAGCTGTTTTTT. The encoded protein is CASSQDLGEGRGTGELFF.

The chain is built from TRBV19 and TRBJ2-1; D possibly corresponds to TRBD2 (5 bases). Germline assignment: CDR1 LNHDA and CDR2 SQIVND (reference sequence). V was pared by 2 bases and J by 4 bases, with 15 bases between. The CDR3 is 16 residues long. For the CDR3, the DNA is TGTGCCAGTAGTATATTTTCGGGGATTGGGTACAATGAGCAGTTCTTC. Translated: CASSIFSGIGYNEQFF. Full variable domain (outside the CDR3, taken from reference TRBV19 and TRBJ2-1): DGGITQSPKYLFRKEGQNVTLSCEQNLNHDAMYWYRQDPGQGLRLIYYSQIVNDFQKGDIAEGYSVSREKKESFPLTVTSAQKNPTAFYLCASSIFSGIGYNEQFFGPGTRLTVL.

This clone was observed a few times. The chain couples TRBV7-8 to TRBJ2-1, with 12 positions matching TRBD2. Germline CDR1 SGHVS, CDR2 FQNEAQ. The CDR3 loop spans 18 amino acids. V gave up 1 base and J gave up 6 bases; unmatched junction bases: 10. CDR3 nucleotides: TGTGCCAGCAGCTTAGGACTAGCGGGAGTAATTGTTGTCAATGAGCAGTTCTTC. As protein: CASSLGLAGVIVVNEQFF.

The chain uses TRBV5-4 and TRBJ2-3; 7 nucleotides match TRBD1. Trimming at V came to 0 bases and at J to 6 bases, leaving 7 bases not matched to a gene. The CDR3 extends over 15 amino acids. Germline values: CDR1 SGHNT, CDR2 YYREEE (reference sequence). CDR3 DNA sequence: TGTGCCAGCAGCTTGGTGACAGGGCTGGTCGATACGCAGTATTTT. It translates to CASSLVTGLVDTQYF.

The V and J genes are TRBV25-1 and TRBJ1-1; the D is unclear. Germline V CDR1 and CDR2: MGHDK, SYGVNS. The CDR3 has 15 residues. V lost 7 bases, J lost 0 bases, and 15 bases lay in between. CDR3 nucleotide sequence: TGTGCCAGCAAACAGAGGACGGGGATGAACACTGAAGCTTTCTTT. Its protein product is CASKQRTGMNTEAFF.